Below are 26 T cell receptor beta chains sequenced from a single sample in a study of beta chain features in type 1 diabetes. cDNA synthesis used the whole RNA isolate, giving expressed TCRB sequences. Using immunoSEQ multiplex PCR, the repertoire was profiled, and TCRdb retains in-frame clones only, with some absent. The sample contains around 40,000 clones, around 52% of which appear only once. Sequencing was done on a sample of Tregs from blood. The receptors come from a young woman in good health.

The V gene is TRBV27, the J gene TRBJ1-1; 10 nucleotides align to TRBD1. Germline V gene data show CDR1 as MNHEY and CDR2 as SMNVEV (reference sequence). This CDR3 has 13 amino acids. The trim removed 3 bases at V and 8 bases at J, leaving 3 bases unmatched. The DNA of the CDR3 is TGTGCCAGCAGTTTTGGGACAGGGGCCGAAGCTTTCTTT. This gives the protein CASSFGTGAEAFF.

V and J are TRBV14 and TRBJ2-4; D gene uncertain. Germline CDR1 SGHDN, CDR2 FVKESK. This CDR3 spans 18 amino acids. V was cut by 0 bases and J by 0 bases, with 15 bases left in between. The CDR3 nucleotides are TGTGCCAGCAGCCAAGATCGTTCTAGAGTTACAGCCAAAAACATTCAGTACTTC. Translating gives CASSQDRSRVTAKNIQYF.

The chain employs TRBV4-2 and TRBJ2-1; 15 bases match TRBD2. CDR3 size: 20 residues. Trimming took 0 bases from V and 5 from J; bases not matched to a gene: 11. Germline lookup yields CDR1 LGHNA and CDR2 YNFKEQ. CDR3 protein: CASSQDGMWTSGGVHNEQFF. CDR3 coding DNA: TGTGCCAGCAGCCAAGACGGCATGTGGACTAGCGGGGGGGTACACAATGAGCAGTTCTTC.

This sequence joins TRBV9 and TRBJ2-3, with 8 bases identical to TRBD2. This CDR3 is 18 amino acids long. Germline assignment: CDR1 SGDLS and CDR2 YYNGEE. After removal of 1 base from V and 2 bases from J, the junction contained 12 bases not matched to a gene. This CDR3 is CASSVQLAAGDLTDTQYF. CDR3 sequence (DNA): TGTGCCAGCAGCGTACAACTAGCGGCAGGGGACCTCACAGATACGCAGTATTTT.

This clone was seen only a few times. This rearrangement joins TRBV7-9 to TRBJ1-1, with D hard to call. The CDR3 loop spans 15 amino acids. The V end was cut by 5 bases, the J end by 0 bases, with 13 bases between. Germline CDR1 is SEHNR and CDR2 is FQNEAQ (reference sequence). This CDR3 is CASSLLHLVNTEAFF. CDR3 coding DNA: TGTGCCAGCAGCCTACTGCATCTGGTGAACACTGAAGCTTTCTTT.

This clone was seen once. The rearrangement uses TRBV7-9 and TRBJ1-4; 8 bases match TRBD1. CDR1 SEHNR and CDR2 FQNEAQ come from the germline V gene (reference sequence). J was trimmed by 8 bases and V by 1 base; bases with no gene match: 12. This CDR3 region has 17 residues. The CDR3 is CASSLGAGGAFNEKLFF. As DNA, the CDR3 is TGTGCCAGCAGCTTAGGGGCAGGGGGCGCGTTTAACGAAAAACTGTTTTTT.

This clone is a singleton in its sample. This chain links TRBV27 with TRBJ2-2; 8 bases agree with TRBD2. CDR1 and CDR2 (germline): MNHEY, SMNVEV (reference sequence). The J segment lost 4 bases and the V segment lost 3 bases, leaving 13 bases of the junction unmatched. The length of the CDR3 is 18 residues. As DNA, the CDR3 is TGTGCCAGCAGTTTTCGGCTAGCGGGCGTAAAAGTCACCGGGGAGCTGTTTTTT. It yields the protein CASSFRLAGVKVTGELFF.

This chain links TRBV30 with TRBJ2-3; possible D gene TRBD2, 5 bases. V lost 5 bases and J lost 2, with 14 bases in between. Germline loops: CDR1 GTSNPN, CDR2 SVGIG (reference sequence). The CDR3 length is 14 residues. The CDR3 sequence is CAWAGLALTDTQYF. The CDR3 nucleotides are TGTGCCTGGGCAGGACTTGCTCTCACAGATACGCAGTATTTT.

This clone occurred a few times. The chain carries TRBV7-2 and TRBJ2-1; 7 bases are a match to TRBD2. Germline loops: CDR1 SGHTA, CDR2 FQGNSA. This CDR3 region has 15 residues. With V trimmed by 3 bases and J by 2 bases, 4 bases remained unmatched. In DNA form, the CDR3 reads TGTGCCAGCAGCTTCGGCGGGAGTGCCTACAATGAGCAGTTCTTC. Its protein product is CASSFGGSAYNEQFF.

The chain is built from TRBV27 and TRBJ2-1, with TRBD2 matching over 7 bases. The V gene end was trimmed by 5 bases and the J gene end by 4 bases; junction bases not matched to a gene: 8. The germline CDR1 and CDR2 sequences are MNHEY and SMNVEV (reference sequence). The CDR3 is 15 amino acids. The CDR3 nucleotides read TGTGCCAGCAGTCTTCCCGGGAGGCATTACAATGAGCAGTTCTTC. It codes for CASSLPGRHYNEQFF.

The chain carries TRBV5-1 and TRBJ2-7, with TRBD1 matching 7 bases. The CDR3 contains 15 residues. CDR1 is SGHRS and CDR2 is YFSETQ in the germline V gene. Unmatched junction bases numbered 9, after V lost 6 bases and J lost 0 bases. The CDR3 bases are TGCGCCAGCACCAGGACCGGACAGGCCTCCTACGAGCAGTACTTC. Its translation: CASTRTGQASYEQYF.

The J gene is TRBJ2-7, the V gene TRBV30; 9 positions agree with TRBD2. This CDR3 has 14 amino acids. CDR1 GTSNPN and CDR2 SVGIG come from the germline V gene (reference sequence). J lost 1 base, V lost 5 bases, and 6 bases had no gene match. The CDR3 loop is CAWDPGLASYEQYF. CDR3 coding DNA: TGTGCCTGGGACCCGGGACTAGCTTCCTACGAGCAGTACTTC.

This chain connects TRBV7-2 to TRBJ1-4; perhaps TRBD1 as D (5 bases). Germline assignment: CDR1 SGHTA and CDR2 FQGNSA. Trimming cost V 5 bases and J 0 bases, with 10 bases left between them. The CDR3 has 15 amino acids. In DNA, the CDR3 is TGTGCCAGCAGCGCCACGACAGCAACTAATGAAAAACTGTTTTTT. Encoded protein: CASSATTATNEKLFF. The full variable domain, rest sourced from reference TRBV7-2 and TRBJ1-4, is GAGVSQSPSNKVTEKGKDVELRCDPISGHTALYWYRQSLGQGLEFLIYFQGNSAPDKSGLPSDRFSAERTGGSVSTLTIQRTQQEDSAVYLCASSATTATNEKLFFGSGTQLSVL.

The J gene is TRBJ2-4, the V gene TRBV29-1; possibly TRBD1 for D (6 bases). V gave up 5 bases and J gave up 6 bases, with 14 bases separating them. The V gene's germline CDR1 is SQVTM and CDR2 ANQGSEA. The CDR3 is 13 amino acids. The CDR3 loop is CSVRGAGVNIQYF. For the CDR3, the DNA is TGCAGCGTTCGGGGTGCAGGGGTAAACATTCAGTACTTC.

The chain has TRBV19 and TRBJ1-5, with D possibly TRBD1 on 5 matching bases. V lost 3 bases to trimming and J lost 0 bases, with 9 bases between them. Germline V gives CDR1 LNHDA, CDR2 SQIVND (reference sequence). CDR3 length: 15 residues. The CDR3 loop reads CASSMTAYSNQPQHF. CDR3 DNA sequence: TGTGCCAGTAGTATGACAGCTTATAGCAATCAGCCCCAGCATTTT.

As to this clone: Since no conserved phenylalanine or tryptophan closes the CDR3, a read error is the likely cause. The V gene is TRBV7-2, the J gene TRBJ2-7, with 10 bases fitting TRBD2. The CDR3 covers 15 residues. Trimming cost V 0 bases and J 6 bases; bases outside gene matches: 5. The germline V gene encodes CDR1 SGHTA and CDR2 FQGNSA. CDR3 bases: TGTGCCAGCAGCTTAGCCAGCGGGAGGGCCGCCGAGCAGTACCTC. It translates to CASSLASGRAAEQYL.

This clone was found a few times. The chain is built from TRBV5-1 and TRBJ2-1, with TRBD1 matching over 9 bases. The CDR3 has 16 residues. Looked up from germline, CDR1 is SGHRS and CDR2 is YFSETQ. V shed 4 bases, J shed 5 bases, and the junction held 10 bases outside the gene matches. CDR3 nucleotides: TGCGCCAGCAGCCAAACCGACAGGGGGTTCGACAATGAGCAGTTCTTC. It codes for CASSQTDRGFDNEQFF.

The chain links TRBV29-1 to TRBJ2-5; 8 bases are shared with TRBD1. V trimming: 1 base; J trimming: 5 bases; junction bases outside the gene matches: 6. Germline lookup yields CDR1 SQVTM and CDR2 ANQGSEA. The CDR3 totals 14 residues. The CDR3 sequence: CSVEARTGKETQYF. For the CDR3, the DNA is TGCAGCGTTGAAGCCCGGACAGGGAAGGAGACCCAGTACTTC.

This clone was counted a single time. This chain links TRBV6-1 with TRBJ2-5; TRBD1 aligns across 7 bases. Unmatched junction bases numbered 5, after V lost 4 bases and J lost 6 bases. CDR1 is MNHNS, CDR2 SASEGT, per germline. This CDR3 has 13 amino acids. The DNA for the CDR3 is TGTGCCAGCAGTGTAGGGGGCGCGAAGACCCAGTACTTC. It codes for CASSVGGAKTQYF.

This rearrangement joins TRBV10-3 to TRBJ2-3; no clear D gene. Looked up from germline, CDR1 is ENHRY and CDR2 is SYGVKD. Trimming took 4 bases from V and 4 from J, leaving 9 bases between them. The CDR3 is 13 amino acids. The CDR3 loop reads CAISGQNADTQYF. In DNA form, the CDR3 reads TGTGCCATCAGTGGCCAGAATGCAGATACGCAGTATTTT.

The chain uses TRBV19 and TRBJ2-5; 9 nucleotides line up with TRBD2. The assigned J gene may be wrong: the sequence end matches TRBJ2-7 better. The CDR3 contains 16 residues. Germline CDR1 LNHDA, CDR2 SQIVND (reference sequence). The CDR3 loop reads CASSSLLAGQSYEQYF. In nucleotides, the CDR3 is TGTGCCAGTAGTTCATTACTAGCGGGCCAATCCTACGAGCAGTACTTC.

In its sample, this clone was seen a few times. The gene calls are TRBV7-2 and TRBJ2-1, with 12 bases lining up with TRBD2. Germline values: CDR1 SGHTA, CDR2 FQGNSA. Germline trimming cut 4 bases from V and 7 bases from J; bases unmatched to any gene: 11. The CDR3 loop spans 17 amino acids. This CDR3 is CASSSRVLAGGRNEQFF. CDR3 nucleotides: TGTGCCAGCAGCTCGCGAGTCCTAGCGGGAGGGCGTAATGAGCAGTTCTTC.

This clone was observed once. The chain is built from TRBV5-1 and TRBJ1-1; no definite D call. From germline, CDR1 is SGHRS and CDR2 YFSETQ. Trimming removed 3 bases from V and 0 bases from J, with 15 bases in between. The CDR3 length is 16 residues. This CDR3 reads CASSSRDYGMNTEAFF. For the CDR3, the DNA is TGCGCCAGCAGCTCCCGGGATTACGGAATGAACACTGAAGCTTTCTTT.

Turning to this clone: At one end the junction does not follow the germline gene, possibly because of a read error. The chain employs TRBV5-8 and TRBJ2-3; D may be TRBD1 or TRBD2 (5 bases each). CDR1 SGHTS and CDR2 YDEGEE come from the germline V gene. The CDR3 contains 15 residues. This CDR3 reads CASSLGRTSTDTQYF. The CDR3 DNA reads as TGTGCCAGCAGTTTGGGGCGGACTAGCACAGATACGCAGTATTTT.

The chain is built from TRBV28 and TRBJ1-5; TRBD1 is a possible D gene (5 bases). Trimming removed 7 bases at V and 5 bases at J, with 12 bases between. This CDR3 region has 13 residues. Germline V gene data show CDR1 as MDHEN and CDR2 as SYDVKM. The CDR3 sequence is CASTGGADQPQHF. The CDR3 DNA is TGTGCCAGCACCGGTGGGGCCGATCAGCCCCAGCATTTT.

There are a few counts of this clone. Germline and junction disagree at one end, which may indicate a read error. The chain carries TRBV5-6 and TRBJ2-5, with D maybe TRBD1 (6 bases). Germline loops: CDR1 SGHDT, CDR2 YYEEEE. CDR3 size: 11 residues. Here the CDR3 DNA reads TGTGCCAGCAGCTTCAGGGGCAAGGAGAACTTC. Residues: CASSFRGKENF.